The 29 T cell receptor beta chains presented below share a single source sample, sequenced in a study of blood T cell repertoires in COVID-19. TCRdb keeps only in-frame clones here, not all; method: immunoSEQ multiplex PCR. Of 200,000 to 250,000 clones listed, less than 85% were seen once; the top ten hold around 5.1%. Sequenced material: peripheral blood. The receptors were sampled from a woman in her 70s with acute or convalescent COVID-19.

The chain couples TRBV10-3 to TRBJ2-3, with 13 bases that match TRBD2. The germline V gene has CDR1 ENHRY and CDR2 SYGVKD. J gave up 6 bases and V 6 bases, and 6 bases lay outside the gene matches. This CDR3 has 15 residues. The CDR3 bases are TGTGCCATCAGGGATACGACTAGCGGGAGGGATACGCAGTATTTT. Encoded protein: CAIRDTTSGRDTQYF.

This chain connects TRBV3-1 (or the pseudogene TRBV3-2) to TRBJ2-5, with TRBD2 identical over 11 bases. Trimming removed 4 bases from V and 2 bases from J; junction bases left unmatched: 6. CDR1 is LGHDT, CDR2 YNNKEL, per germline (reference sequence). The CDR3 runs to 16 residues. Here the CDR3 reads CASSRRTSGPQETQYF. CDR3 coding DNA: TGTGCCAGCAGCCGCCGGACTAGCGGGCCTCAAGAGACCCAGTACTTC.

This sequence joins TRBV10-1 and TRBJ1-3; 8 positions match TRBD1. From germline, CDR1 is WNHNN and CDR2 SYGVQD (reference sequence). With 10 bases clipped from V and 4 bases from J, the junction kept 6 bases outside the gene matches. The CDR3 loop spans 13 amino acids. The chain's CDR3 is CATMTGDGNTIYF. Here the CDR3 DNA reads TGCGCCACCATGACAGGGGACGGAAACACCATATATTTT.

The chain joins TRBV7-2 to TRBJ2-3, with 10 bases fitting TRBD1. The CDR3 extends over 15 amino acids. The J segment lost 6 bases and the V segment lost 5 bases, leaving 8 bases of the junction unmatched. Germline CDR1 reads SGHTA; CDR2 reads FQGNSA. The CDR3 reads CASSADRGLGDTQYF. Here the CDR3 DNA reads TGTGCCAGCAGCGCAGACAGGGGGCTAGGGGATACGCAGTATTTT.

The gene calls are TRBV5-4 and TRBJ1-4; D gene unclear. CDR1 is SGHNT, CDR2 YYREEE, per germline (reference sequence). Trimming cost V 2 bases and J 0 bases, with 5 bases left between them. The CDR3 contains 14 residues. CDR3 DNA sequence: TGTGCCAGCAGCTTAGCTGCAACTAATGAAAAACTGTTTTTT. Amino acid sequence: CASSLAATNEKLFF.

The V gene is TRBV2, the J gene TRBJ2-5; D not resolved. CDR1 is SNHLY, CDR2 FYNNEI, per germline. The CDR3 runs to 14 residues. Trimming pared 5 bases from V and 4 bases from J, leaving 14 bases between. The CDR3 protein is CASSRPTPPETQYF. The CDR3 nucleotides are TGTGCCAGCAGTCGTCCGACTCCCCCAGAGACCCAGTACTTC.

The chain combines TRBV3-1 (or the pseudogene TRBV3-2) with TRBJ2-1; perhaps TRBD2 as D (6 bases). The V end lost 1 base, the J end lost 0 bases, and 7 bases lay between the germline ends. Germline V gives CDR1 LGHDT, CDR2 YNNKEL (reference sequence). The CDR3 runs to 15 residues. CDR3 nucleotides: TGTGCCAGCAGCCAAGGGGGACTCTCCTACAATGAGCAGTTCTTC. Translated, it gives CASSQGGLSYNEQFF.

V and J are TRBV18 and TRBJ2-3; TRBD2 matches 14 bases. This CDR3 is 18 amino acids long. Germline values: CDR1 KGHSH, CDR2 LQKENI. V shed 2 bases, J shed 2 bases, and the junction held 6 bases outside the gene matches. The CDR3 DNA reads TGTGCCAGCTCACCAACGGGACTAGCGGGAGTCCCCACAGATACGCAGTATTTT. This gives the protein CASSPTGLAGVPTDTQYF.

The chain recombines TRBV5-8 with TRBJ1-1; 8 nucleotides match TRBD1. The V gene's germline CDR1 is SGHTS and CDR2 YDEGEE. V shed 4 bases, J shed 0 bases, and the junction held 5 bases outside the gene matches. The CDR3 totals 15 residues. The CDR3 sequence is CASSRRGRLNTEAFF. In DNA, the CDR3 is TGTGCCAGCAGCCGCAGGGGGCGGTTGAACACTGAAGCTTTCTTT.

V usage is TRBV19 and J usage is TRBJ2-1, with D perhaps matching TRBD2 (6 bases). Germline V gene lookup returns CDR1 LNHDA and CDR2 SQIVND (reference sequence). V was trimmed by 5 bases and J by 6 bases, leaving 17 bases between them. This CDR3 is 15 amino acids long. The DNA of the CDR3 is TGTGCCAGTAGTGTGGCCGGGACTCCACTCAATGAGCAGTTCTTC. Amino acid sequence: CASSVAGTPLNEQFF. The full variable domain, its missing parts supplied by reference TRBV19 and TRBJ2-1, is DGGITQSPKYLFRKEGQNVTLSCEQNLNHDAMYWYRQDPGQGLRLIYYSQIVNDFQKGDIAEGYSVSREKKESFPLTVTSAQKNPTAFYLCASSVAGTPLNEQFFGPGTRLTVL.

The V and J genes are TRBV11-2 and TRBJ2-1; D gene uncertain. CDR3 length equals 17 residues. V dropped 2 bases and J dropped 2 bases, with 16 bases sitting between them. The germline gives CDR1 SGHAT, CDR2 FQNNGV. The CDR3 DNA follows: TGTGCCAGCAGCTTAATCCCTTTGACAAGGACCTACAATGAGCAGTTCTTC. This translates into CASSLIPLTRTYNEQFF.

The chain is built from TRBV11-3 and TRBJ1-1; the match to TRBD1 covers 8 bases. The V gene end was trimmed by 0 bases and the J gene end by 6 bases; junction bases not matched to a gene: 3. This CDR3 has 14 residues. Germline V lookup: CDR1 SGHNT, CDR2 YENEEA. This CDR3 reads CASSLEQGAAEAFF. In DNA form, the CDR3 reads TGTGCCAGCAGCTTAGAGCAGGGGGCGGCTGAAGCTTTCTTT.

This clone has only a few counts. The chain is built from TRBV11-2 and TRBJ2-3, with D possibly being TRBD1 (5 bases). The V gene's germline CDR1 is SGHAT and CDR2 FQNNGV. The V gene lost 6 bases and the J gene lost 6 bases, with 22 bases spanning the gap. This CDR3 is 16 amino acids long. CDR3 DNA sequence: TGTGCCAGCAGGTACCTCCAGGGTTCCGTGGGCGATACGCAGTATTTT. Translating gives CASRYLQGSVGDTQYF.

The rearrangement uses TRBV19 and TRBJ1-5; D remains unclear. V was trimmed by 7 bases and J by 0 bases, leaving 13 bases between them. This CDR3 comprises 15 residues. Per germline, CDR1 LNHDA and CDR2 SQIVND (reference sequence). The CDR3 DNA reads TGTGCCAGTAAAATGGGAGGGTATAGCAATCAGCCCCAGCATTTT. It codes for CASKMGGYSNQPQHF.

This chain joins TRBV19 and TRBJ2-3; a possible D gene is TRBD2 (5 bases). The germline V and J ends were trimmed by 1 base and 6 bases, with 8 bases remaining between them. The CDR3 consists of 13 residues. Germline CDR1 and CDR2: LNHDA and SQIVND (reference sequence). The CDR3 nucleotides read TGTGCCAGTAGTATAGGAGAGGGTGATACGCAGTATTTT. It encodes CASSIGEGDTQYF.

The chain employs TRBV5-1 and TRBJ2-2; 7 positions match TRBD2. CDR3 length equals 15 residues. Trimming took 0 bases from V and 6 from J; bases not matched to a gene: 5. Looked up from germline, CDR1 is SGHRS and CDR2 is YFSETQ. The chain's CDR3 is CASSLGGTNAGELFF. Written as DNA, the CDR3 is TGCGCCAGCAGCTTGGGAGGGACTAATGCCGGGGAGCTGTTTTTT.

The CDR3 DNA reads as TGTGCCAGCAGCAGGGGACTTTGGGACACTGAAGCTTTCTTT. This encodes CASSRGLWDTEAFF. The gene calls are TRBV3-1 (or the pseudogene TRBV3-2) and TRBJ1-1; possibly TRBD1 for D (5 bases). The germline CDR1 and CDR2 sequences are LGHDT and YNNKEL (reference sequence). CDR3 size: 14 residues. The V gene lost 5 bases and the J gene lost 3 bases, with 13 bases spanning the gap.

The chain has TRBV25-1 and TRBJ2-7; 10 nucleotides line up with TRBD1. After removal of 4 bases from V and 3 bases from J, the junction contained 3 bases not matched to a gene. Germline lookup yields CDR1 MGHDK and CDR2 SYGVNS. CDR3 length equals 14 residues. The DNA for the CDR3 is TGTGCCAGCAGTGGGGACAGGGGATACTACGAGCAGTACTTC. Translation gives CASSGDRGYYEQYF.

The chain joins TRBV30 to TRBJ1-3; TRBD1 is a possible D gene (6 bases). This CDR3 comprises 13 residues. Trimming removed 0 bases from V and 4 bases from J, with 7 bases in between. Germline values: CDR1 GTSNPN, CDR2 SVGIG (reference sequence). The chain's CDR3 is CAWSVTGGNTIYF. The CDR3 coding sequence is TGTGCCTGGAGTGTAACAGGGGGAAACACCATATATTTT.

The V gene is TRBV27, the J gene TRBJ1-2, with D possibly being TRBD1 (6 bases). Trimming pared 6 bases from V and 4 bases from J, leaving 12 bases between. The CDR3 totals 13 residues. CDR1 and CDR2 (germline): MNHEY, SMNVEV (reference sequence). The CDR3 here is CASRRGGAYGYTF. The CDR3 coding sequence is TGTGCCAGCAGAAGGGGGGGGGCCTATGGCTACACCTTC.

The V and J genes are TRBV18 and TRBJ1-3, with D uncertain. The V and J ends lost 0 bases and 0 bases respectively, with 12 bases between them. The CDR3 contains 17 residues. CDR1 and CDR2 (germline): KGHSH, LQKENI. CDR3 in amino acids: CASSPPTPLISGNTIYF. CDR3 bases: TGTGCCAGCTCACCACCGACACCTTTAATCTCTGGAAACACCATATATTTT.

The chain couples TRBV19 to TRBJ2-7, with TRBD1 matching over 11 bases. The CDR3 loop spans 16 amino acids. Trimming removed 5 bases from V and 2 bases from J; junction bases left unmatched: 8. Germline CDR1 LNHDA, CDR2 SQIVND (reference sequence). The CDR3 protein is CASSSRDRGAAYEQYF. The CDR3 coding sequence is TGTGCCAGTAGTTCACGGGACAGGGGGGCTGCCTACGAGCAGTACTTC.

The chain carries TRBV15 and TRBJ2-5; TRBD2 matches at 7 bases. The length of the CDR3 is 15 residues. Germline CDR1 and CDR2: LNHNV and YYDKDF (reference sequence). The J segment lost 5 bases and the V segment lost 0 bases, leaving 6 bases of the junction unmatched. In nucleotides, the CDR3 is TGTGCCACCAGCAGAGAGCCGGGAGGAGGGGAGACCCAGTACTTC. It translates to CATSREPGGGETQYF.

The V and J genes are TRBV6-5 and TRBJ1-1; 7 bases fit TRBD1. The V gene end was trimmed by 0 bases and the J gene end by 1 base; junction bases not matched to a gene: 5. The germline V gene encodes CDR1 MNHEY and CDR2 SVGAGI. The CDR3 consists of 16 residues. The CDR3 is CASSYSGRTGNTEAFF. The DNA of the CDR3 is TGTGCCAGCAGTTACTCAGGGCGGACAGGGAACACTGAAGCTTTCTTT.

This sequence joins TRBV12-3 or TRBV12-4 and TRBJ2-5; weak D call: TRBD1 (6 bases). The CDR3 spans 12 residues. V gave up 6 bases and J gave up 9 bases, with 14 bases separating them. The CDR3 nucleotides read TGTGCCAGCAGGGGCCTTAAGGGGGCCCAGTACTTC. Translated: CASRGLKGAQYF.

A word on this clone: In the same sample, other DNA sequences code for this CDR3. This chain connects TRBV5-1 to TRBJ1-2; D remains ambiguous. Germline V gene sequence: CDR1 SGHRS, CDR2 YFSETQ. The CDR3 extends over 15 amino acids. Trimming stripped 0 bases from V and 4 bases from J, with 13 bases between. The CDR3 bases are TGCGCCAGCAGCTTGGGTGACACCGGTGGCTATGGCTACACCTTC. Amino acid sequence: CASSLGDTGGYGYTF.

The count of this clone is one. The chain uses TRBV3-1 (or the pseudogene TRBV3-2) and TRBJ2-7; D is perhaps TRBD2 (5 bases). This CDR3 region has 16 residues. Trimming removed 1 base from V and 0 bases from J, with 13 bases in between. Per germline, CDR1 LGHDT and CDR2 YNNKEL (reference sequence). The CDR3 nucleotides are TGTGCCAGCAGCCAAGGGGAGACACTAGGCTCCTACGAGCAGTACTTC. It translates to CASSQGETLGSYEQYF.

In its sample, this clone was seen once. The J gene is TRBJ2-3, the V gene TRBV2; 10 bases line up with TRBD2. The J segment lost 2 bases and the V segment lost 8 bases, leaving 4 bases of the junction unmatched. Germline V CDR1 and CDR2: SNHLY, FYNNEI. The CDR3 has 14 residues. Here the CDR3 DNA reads TGTGCCAGCGCCAGCGGGAGGGTCACAGATACGCAGTATTTT. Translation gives CASASGRVTDTQYF. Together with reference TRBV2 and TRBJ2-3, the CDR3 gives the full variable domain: EPEVTQTPSHQVTQMGQEVILRCVPISNHLYFYWYRQILGQKVEFLVSFYNNEISEKSEIFDDQFSVERPDGSNFTLKIRSTKLEDSAMYFCASASGRVTDTQYFGPGTRLTVL.

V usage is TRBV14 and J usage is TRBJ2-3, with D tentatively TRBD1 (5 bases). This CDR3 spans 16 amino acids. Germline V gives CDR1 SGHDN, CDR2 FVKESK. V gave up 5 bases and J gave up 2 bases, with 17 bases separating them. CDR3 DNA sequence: TGTGCCAGCAGCTCGCCCCGGACATACAACACAGATACGCAGTATTTT. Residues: CASSSPRTYNTDTQYF.